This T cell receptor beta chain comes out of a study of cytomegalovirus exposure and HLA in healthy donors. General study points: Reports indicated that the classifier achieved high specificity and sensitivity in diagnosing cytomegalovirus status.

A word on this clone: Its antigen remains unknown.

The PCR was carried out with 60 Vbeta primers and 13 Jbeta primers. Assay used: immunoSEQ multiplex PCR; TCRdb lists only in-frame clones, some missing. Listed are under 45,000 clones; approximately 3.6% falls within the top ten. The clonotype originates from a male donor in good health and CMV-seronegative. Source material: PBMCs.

The CDR3 DNA follows: TGCGCCAGCACAGGGGACAGCTCCTACGAGCAGTACTTC. Protein: CASTGDSSYEQYF. The V gene is TRBV5-1, the J gene TRBJ2-7, with TRBD1 identical over 7 bases. The germline gives CDR1 SGHRS, CDR2 YFSETQ. Trimming removed 6 bases from V and 0 bases from J; junction bases left unmatched: 3. The length of the CDR3 is 13 residues.